The rows below give T cell receptor beta chains drawn from one sample of a study of PD-1 blockade in classical Hodgkin lymphoma. Clones were read by immunoSEQ multiplex PCR, and TCRdb kept only the in-frame ones, dropping some. The sample includes 45,000 to 60,000 clones, about nine tenths of them seen just once. The sequenced material came from peripheral blood mononuclear cells (PBMCs). These receptors were collected from a human donor with classical Hodgkin lymphoma. CDR3s include the opening cysteine and the closing phenylalanine or tryptophan. The D gene is left open where the match is weak. Expanded clones get a size class; other rows say once, few or many, or leave the size out.

clone_size d_call j_call v_call cdr3_aa cdr3_nt
. TRBD1 TRBJ1-5 TRBV2 CASSETRTGGYSNQPQHF TGTGCCAGCAGTGAGACCCGGACAGGGGGATATAGCAATCAGCCCCAGCATTTT
. TRBD1 TRBJ1-3 TRBV28 CASSLPGNRGANTIYF TGTGCCAGCAGTTTACCGGGTAACAGGGGCGCGAACACCATATATTTT
. . TRBJ1-2 TRBV11-2 CASSLSAGNYGYTF TGTGCCAGCAGCTTATCCGCAGGGAACTATGGCTACACCTTC
. . TRBJ2-3 TRBV19 CASSIEGGRGGPDTQYF TGTGCCAGTAGTATAGAGGGTGGCCGAGGCGGCCCAGATACGCAGTATTTT
. . TRBJ1-2 TRBV7-2 CASSPDRNYGYTF TGTGCCAGCAGCCCTGACAGGAACTATGGCTACACCTTC
. . TRBJ2-2 TRBV28 CASSSQGWDGELFF TGTGCCAGCAGTAGTCAAGGCTGGGACGGGGAGCTGTTTTTT
. TRBD1 TRBJ1-1 TRBV6-1 CASSGSGGMNTEAFF TGTGCCAGCAGTGGTTCAGGGGGGATGAACACTGAAGCTTTCTTT
. TRBD2 TRBJ2-1 TRBV2 CASSDDLAGVINEQFF TGTGCCAGCAGTGACGATTTAGCGGGAGTTATAAATGAGCAGTTCTTC
. . TRBJ2-3 TRBV18 CASSPVDTQYF TGTGCCAGCTCACCGGTGGATACGCAGTATTTT
. TRBD1 TRBJ2-6 TRBV5-1 CARSLWGTGDSGANVLTF TGCGCCCGCAGCTTGTGGGGGACAGGGGACTCTGGGGCCAACGTCCTGACTTTC
few . TRBJ2-2 TRBV28 CASSLGESNTGELFF TGTGCCAGCAGTTTGGGGGAGTCGAACACCGGGGAGCTGTTTTTT
. . TRBJ2-5 TRBV9 CASSVDFWQGQETQYF TGTGCCAGCAGCGTAGATTTTTGGCAGGGGCAAGAGACCCAGTACTTC
once . TRBJ2-1 TRBV15 CATSRVLGSTYNEQFF TGTGCCACCAGCCGCGTGCTGGGGTCTACCTACAATGAGCAGTTCTTC
. TRBD2 TRBJ2-3 TRBV7-2 CASSHPSGTNTDTQYF TGTGCCAGCAGCCATCCTAGCGGGACTAACACAGATACGCAGTATTTT
. TRBD2 TRBJ2-1 TRBV2 CASRGGRSSYNEQFF TGTGCCAGCAGGGGCGGGAGGAGCTCCTACAATGAGCAGTTCTTC
few . TRBJ2-2 TRBV6-5 CASTFKVWDGELFF TGTGCCAGCACCTTTAAGGTTTGGGACGGGGAGCTGTTTTTT
. . TRBJ1-6 TRBV28 CASSDSGRSPLHF TGTGCCAGCAGCGATTCGGGGCGCTCACCCCTCCACTTT
. . TRBJ2-6 TRBV15 CATSSDSSGANVLTF TGTGCCACCAGCAGTGACAGCTCTGGGGCCAACGTCCTGACTTTC
. . TRBJ1-4 TRBV27 CASRWQNNEKLFF TGTGCCAGCAGGTGGCAGAATAATGAAAAACTGTTTTTT
. . TRBJ2-3 TRBV5-6 CASSLAGQLADTQYF TGTGCCAGCAGCTTGGCCGGGCAGCTTGCAGATACGCAGTATTTT
. TRBD1 TRBJ1-1 TRBV19 CASSGRTGWNTEAFF TGTGCCAGTAGTGGCCGGACAGGGTGGAACACTGAAGCTTTCTTT
. . TRBJ2-3 TRBV11-3 CASSFGWETDTQYF TGTGCCAGCAGCTTTGGGTGGGAGACAGATACGCAGTATTTT
. . TRBJ2-1 TRBV6-4 CASSPGPDNEQFF TGTGCCAGCAGCCCGGGACCCGACAATGAGCAGTTCTTC
. TRBD2 TRBJ2-3 TRBV9 CASSVVGTSGSTDTQYF TGTGCCAGCAGCGTAGTGGGGACTAGCGGGTCCACAGATACGCAGTATTTT
. TRBD2 TRBJ2-2 TRBV6-4 CASQVGGFNTGELFF TGTGCCAGTCAGGTCGGGGGGTTCAACACCGGGGAGCTGTTTTTT
. TRBD2 TRBJ2-2 TRBV13 CASSRLAGGPVGELFF TGTGCCAGCAGCAGATTAGCGGGAGGGCCAGTCGGGGAGCTGTTTTTT
. . TRBJ1-3 TRBV29-1 CSVEDTVSGNTIYF TGCAGCGTTGAAGACACAGTGAGCGGAAACACCATATATTTT
. . TRBJ1-5 TRBV28 CASSELSFSNQPQHF TGTGCCAGCAGTGAACTAAGCTTTAGCAATCAGCCCCAGCATTTT
. . TRBJ1-4 TRBV5-4 CASSFRGRGKTVF TGTGCCAGCAGCTTTCGGGGGAGGGGAAAAACTGTTTTT
. . TRBJ1-1 TRBV6-1 CASNIRVSTEAFF TGTGCCAGCAATATCAGGGTTAGCACTGAAGCTTTCTTT
. . TRBJ2-1 TRBV7-6 CASSYRLSSYNEQFF TGTGCCAGCAGTTACAGGTTGAGCTCCTACAATGAGCAGTTCTTC
. TRBD2 TRBJ2-4 TRBV7-9 CASSQIPPSGGGAKNIQYF TGTGCCAGCAGCCAGATCCCTCCTAGCGGGGGGGGAGCCAAAAACATTCAGTACTTC
. . TRBJ2-1 TRBV7-3 CASAEAINNEQFF TGTGCCAGCGCCGAAGCGATTAACAATGAGCAGTTCTTC
. . TRBJ2-7 TRBV7-8 CASSPTPGWQYF TGTGCCAGCAGCCCAACCCCGGGGTGGCAGTACTTC
few . TRBJ2-5 TRBV2 CASSEIWMTKTQYF TGTGCCAGCAGTGAGATCTGGATGACAAAGACCCAGTACTTC
. TRBD1 TRBJ2-5 TRBV28 CASSLYRRGRETQYF TGTGCCAGCAGTTTATACCGCAGGGGGCGCGAGACCCAGTACTTC
. TRBD2 TRBJ2-1 TRBV7-9 CASSFPSGIPNEQFF TGTGCCAGCAGCTTTCCTAGCGGGATCCCCAATGAGCAGTTCTTC
. TRBD1 TRBJ1-2 TRBV9 CASSVGDRGNYGYTF TGTGCCAGCAGCGTAGGGGACAGGGGGAACTATGGCTACACCTTC
. . TRBJ2-3 TRBV10-2 CASSNQPRVTQYF TGCGCCAGCAGTAACCAGCCGAGGGTGACGCAGTATTTT
. TRBD1 TRBJ2-5 TRBV9 CASSEGTGKTQYF TGTGCCAGCAGCGAAGGGACAGGCAAGACCCAGTACTTC
. . TRBJ2-5 TRBV5-4 CASRGAGEGKETQYF TGTGCCAGTAGGGGGGCGGGAGAGGGGAAAGAGACCCAGTACTTC
. . TRBJ1-1 TRBV11-2 CASSLSGVLSTEAFF TGTGCCAGCAGCCTTTCAGGGGTTCTTAGCACTGAAGCTTTCTTT
once TRBD2 TRBJ2-5 TRBV7-2 CASSPVRGGETQYF TGTGCCAGCAGCCCCGTTCGGGGGGGCGAGACCCAGTACTTC
. TRBD2 TRBJ2-1 TRBV27 CASSYTFPAGGPVEQFF TGTGCCAGCAGTTATACCTTTCCGGCGGGAGGGCCAGTTGAGCAGTTCTTC
. . TRBJ1-2 TRBV18 CASSLTGGELNGYTF TGTGCCAGCTCACTGACAGGCGGCGAGCTCAATGGCTACACCTTC